This T cell receptor (beta chain) stems from a study of blood T cell repertoires in COVID-19. Trimming cost V 2 bases and J 9 bases, with 20 bases left between them. The CDR3 is 15 residues long. CDR1 and CDR2 (germline): MNHEY, SMNVEV (reference sequence). Using immunoSEQ multiplex PCR, the repertoire was profiled, and TCRdb retains in-frame clones only, with some absent. This sample has roughly 310,000 clones, with over 85% found just once. The chain carries TRBV27 and TRBJ2-7; maybe TRBD2 (6 bases). The sequencing sample was made of PBMCs or T cells enriched from blood (not recorded which). The sequence was collected from a man aged 55-75 years who had recovered from COVID-19. CDR3 bases: TGTGCCAGCAGTTTAAAGGGACTTCGGGGTAGTTCGCAGTACTTC. It translates to CASSLKGLRGSSQYF.